This T cell receptor beta chain is drawn from a study of T cells in Graves' hyperthyroidism and ophthalmopathy. Study-wide findings and caveats: Researchers report that a 13 V-J model separated ophthalmopathy from stable hyperthyroidism.

With 4 bases clipped from V and 8 bases from J, the junction kept 8 bases outside the gene matches. The CDR3 is 15 amino acids. Germline assignment: CDR1 DFQATT and CDR2 SNEGSKA (reference sequence). Clinical symptoms, serum thyroxine, TRAb, thyroid ultrasound and orbital computed tomography established diagnosis. Out of more than 8 ml of fresh peripheral blood came the PBMCs. RNA transcripts were the template for amplifying TCR beta CDR3 regions. HTBI primers were used for first-round RT-PCR of the TCR CDR3. Each CDR3 protein is one row after TCRdb ran MiXCR on the multiplex PCR reads. The table includes 500,000 to 600,000 distinct CDR3 sequences, about 20% detected once. In regard to this clonotype: Its specificity is not known.

The rearrangement uses TRBV20-1 and TRBJ2-1; 13 bases line up with TRBD2. The sequenced sample was blood. The sequence was obtained from a man aged 35-49 years with Graves' ophthalmopathy. The CDR3 reads CSAITSGGANHEQFF. The CDR3 DNA is TGCAGTGCTATAACTAGCGGGGGGGCCAATCATGAGCAGTTCTTC.